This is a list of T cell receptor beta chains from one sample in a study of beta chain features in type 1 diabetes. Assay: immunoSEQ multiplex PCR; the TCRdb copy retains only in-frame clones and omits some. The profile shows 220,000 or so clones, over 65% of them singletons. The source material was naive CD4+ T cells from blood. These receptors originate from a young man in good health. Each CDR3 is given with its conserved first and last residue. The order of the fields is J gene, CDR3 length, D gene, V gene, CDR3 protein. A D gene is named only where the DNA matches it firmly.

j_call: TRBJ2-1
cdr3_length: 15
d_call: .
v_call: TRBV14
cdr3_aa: CASSQVGADYNEQFF

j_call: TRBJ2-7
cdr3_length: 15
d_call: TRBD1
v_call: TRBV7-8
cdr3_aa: CASSRPGQGSHEQYF

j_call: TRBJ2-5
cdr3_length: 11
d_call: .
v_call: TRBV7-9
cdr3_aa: CAQLEQETQYF

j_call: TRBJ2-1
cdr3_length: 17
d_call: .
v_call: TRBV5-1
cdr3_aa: CASSLMGLYRLANEQFF

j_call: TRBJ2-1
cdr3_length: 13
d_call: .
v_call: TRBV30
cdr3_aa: CAWSASSYNEQFF

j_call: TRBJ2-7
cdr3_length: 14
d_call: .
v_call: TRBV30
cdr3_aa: CAWSRHSPWDEQYF

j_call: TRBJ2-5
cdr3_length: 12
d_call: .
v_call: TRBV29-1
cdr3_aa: CSVGQLQETQYF

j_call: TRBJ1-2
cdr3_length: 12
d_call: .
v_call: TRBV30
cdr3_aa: CAWGHVTGPYTF

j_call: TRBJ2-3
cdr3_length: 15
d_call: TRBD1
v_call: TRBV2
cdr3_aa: CASSEARGRTDTQYF

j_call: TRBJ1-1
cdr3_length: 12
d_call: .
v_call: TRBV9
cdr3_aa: CASSVAQGEAFF

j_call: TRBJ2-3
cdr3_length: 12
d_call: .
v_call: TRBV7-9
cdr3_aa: CASSLQTDTQYF

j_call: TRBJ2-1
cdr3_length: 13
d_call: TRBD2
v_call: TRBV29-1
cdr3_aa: CSVVASGGNEQFF

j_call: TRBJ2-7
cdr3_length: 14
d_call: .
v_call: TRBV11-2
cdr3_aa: CASSLAPDTYEQYF

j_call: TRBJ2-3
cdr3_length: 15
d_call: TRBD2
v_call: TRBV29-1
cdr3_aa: CSVEQRRGGLDTQYF

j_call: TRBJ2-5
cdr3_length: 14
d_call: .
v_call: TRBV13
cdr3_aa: CASSRTVIGETQYF

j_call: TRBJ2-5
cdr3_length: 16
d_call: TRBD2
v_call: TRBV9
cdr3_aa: CASSPHPPASGETQYF